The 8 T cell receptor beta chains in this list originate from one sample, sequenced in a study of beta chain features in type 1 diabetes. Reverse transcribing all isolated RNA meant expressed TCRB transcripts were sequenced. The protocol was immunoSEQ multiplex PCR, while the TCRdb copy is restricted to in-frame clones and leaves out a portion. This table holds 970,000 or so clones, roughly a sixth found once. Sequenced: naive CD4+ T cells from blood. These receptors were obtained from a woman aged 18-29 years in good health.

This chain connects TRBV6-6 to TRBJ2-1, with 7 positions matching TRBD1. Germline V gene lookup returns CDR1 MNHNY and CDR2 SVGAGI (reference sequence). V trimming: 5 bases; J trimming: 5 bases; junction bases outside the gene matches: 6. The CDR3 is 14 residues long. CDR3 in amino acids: CASSARQGNNEQFF. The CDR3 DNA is TGTGCCAGCAGTGCCCGACAGGGAAACAATGAGCAGTTCTTC.

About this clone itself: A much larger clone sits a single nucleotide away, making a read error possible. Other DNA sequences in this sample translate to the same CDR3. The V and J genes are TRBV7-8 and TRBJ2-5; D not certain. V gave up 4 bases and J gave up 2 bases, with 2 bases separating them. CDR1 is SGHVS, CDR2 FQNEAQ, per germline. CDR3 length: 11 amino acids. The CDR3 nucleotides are TGTGCCAGCAGCTCTCAAGAGACCCAGTACTTC. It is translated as CASSSQETQYF.

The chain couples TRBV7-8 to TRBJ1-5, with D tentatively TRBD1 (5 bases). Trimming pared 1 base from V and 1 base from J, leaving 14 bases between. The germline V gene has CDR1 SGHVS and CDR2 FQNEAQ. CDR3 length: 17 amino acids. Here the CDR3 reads CASSLGHRGWSNQPQHF. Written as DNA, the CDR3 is TGTGCCAGCAGCTTAGGCCATCGGGGCTGGAGCAATCAGCCCCAGCATTTT.

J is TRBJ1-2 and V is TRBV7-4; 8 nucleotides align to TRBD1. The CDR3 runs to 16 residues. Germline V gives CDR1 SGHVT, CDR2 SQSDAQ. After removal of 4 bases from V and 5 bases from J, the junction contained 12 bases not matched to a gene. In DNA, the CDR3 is TGTGCCAGCAGCTCAACGACAGGGGAAGTTGGGTATGGCTACACCTTC. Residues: CASSSTTGEVGYGYTF. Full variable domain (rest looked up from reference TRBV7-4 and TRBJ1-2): GAGVSQSPRYKVAKRGRDVALRCDSISGHVTLYWYRQTLGQGSEVLTYSQSDAQRDKSGRPSGRFSAERPERSVSTLKIQRTEQGDSAVYLCASSSTTGEVGYGYTFGSGTRLTVV.

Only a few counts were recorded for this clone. CDR3 in DNA: TGTGCCAGCAGCTTGCCATTGGGGCCCGCTAACTATGGCTACACCTTC. It specifies CASSLPLGPANYGYTF. This sequence joins TRBV7-2 and TRBJ1-2, with D possibly matching TRBD1 (5 bases). This CDR3 spans 16 amino acids. The V gene lost 3 bases and the J gene lost 0 bases, with 14 bases spanning the gap. Germline values: CDR1 SGHTA, CDR2 FQGNSA.

CDR3 protein: CASSYSGPGLNTEAFF. The DNA of the CDR3 is TGTGCCAGCAGTTACTCCGGGCCGGGGCTGAACACTGAAGCTTTCTTT. The chain recombines TRBV6-5 with TRBJ1-1, with a possible D match to TRBD1 (5 bases). Trimming removed 0 bases from V and 0 bases from J, with 11 bases in between. There are 16 residues in the CDR3. Germline V gives CDR1 MNHEY, CDR2 SVGAGI.

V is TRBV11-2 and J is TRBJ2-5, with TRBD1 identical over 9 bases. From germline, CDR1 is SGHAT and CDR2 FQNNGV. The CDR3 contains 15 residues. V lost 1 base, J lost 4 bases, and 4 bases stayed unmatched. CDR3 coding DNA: TGTGCCAGCAGCTTAGGGGACAGGGCTTCAGAGACCCAGTACTTC. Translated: CASSLGDRASETQYF. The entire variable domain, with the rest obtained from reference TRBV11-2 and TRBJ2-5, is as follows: EAGVAQSPRYKIIEKRQSVAFWCNPISGHATLYWYQQILGQGPKLLIQFQNNGVVDDSQLPKDRFSAERLKGVDSTLKIQPAKLEDSAVYLCASSLGDRASETQYFGPGTRLLVL.

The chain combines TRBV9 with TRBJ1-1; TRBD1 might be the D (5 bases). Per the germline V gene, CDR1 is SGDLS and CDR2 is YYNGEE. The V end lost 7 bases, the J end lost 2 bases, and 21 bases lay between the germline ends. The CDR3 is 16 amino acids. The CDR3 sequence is CASSPPGDRSNTEAFF. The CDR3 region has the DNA TGTGCCAGCTCACCACCGGGGGACCGGAGTAACACTGAAGCTTTCTTT. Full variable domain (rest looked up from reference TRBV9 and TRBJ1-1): DSGVTQTPKHLITATGQRVTLRCSPRSGDLSVYWYQQSLDQGLQFLIQYYNGEERAKGNILERFSAQQFPDLHSELNLSSLELGDSALYFCASSPPGDRSNTEAFFGQGTRLTVV.